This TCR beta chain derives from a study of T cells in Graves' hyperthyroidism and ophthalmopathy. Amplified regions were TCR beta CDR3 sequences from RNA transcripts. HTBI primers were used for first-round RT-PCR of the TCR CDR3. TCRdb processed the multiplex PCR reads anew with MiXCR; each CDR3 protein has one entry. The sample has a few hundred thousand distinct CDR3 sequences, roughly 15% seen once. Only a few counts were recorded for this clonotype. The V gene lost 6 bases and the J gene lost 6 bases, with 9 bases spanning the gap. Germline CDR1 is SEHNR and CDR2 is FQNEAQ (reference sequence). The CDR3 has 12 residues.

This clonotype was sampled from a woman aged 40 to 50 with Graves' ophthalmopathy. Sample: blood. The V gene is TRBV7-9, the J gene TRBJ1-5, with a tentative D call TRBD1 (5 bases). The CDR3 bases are TGTGCCAGCAGTACTGGGGCTCAGCCCCAGCATTTT. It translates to CASSTGAQPQHF.